This T cell receptor beta chain is from a study of OX40 agonist ivuxolimab in advanced cancers. The V segment lost 0 bases and the J segment 5 bases; nucleotides outside the gene matches: 9. The CDR3 is 16 residues long. CDR1 LNHNV and CDR2 YYDKDF come from the germline V gene (reference sequence). Only in-frame clones appear in the TCRdb table, and some are missing; sequencing was by immunoSEQ multiplex PCR. The sample lists tens of thousands of clones, about nine tenths occurring once. The chain is built from TRBV15 and TRBJ2-7; the match to TRBD2 covers 8 bases. Sequences were derived from CD4+ or CD8+ T cells sorted from blood, sampled in a trial of the OX40 agonist ivuxolimab. The sequence came from an adult with an advanced solid tumor such as melanoma, head and neck, liver or kidney cancer. The CDR3 loop is CATSRDRSGGGDEQYF. The DNA for the CDR3 is TGTGCCACCAGCAGAGATCGCAGCGGGGGTGGGGACGAGCAGTACTTC.